The TCR beta chain under discussion was sequenced for a study of cytomegalovirus exposure and HLA in healthy donors (TCRdb year 2017). About the full investigation: An earlier analysis of roughly 500 of the donors reported 276 Gb of sequence data and approximately 110 million unique TCR beta sequences from 150 million to 200 million T cells. Approximately 310 gigabases of sequencing data and roughly 80 million unique TCR sequences made up an early release that covered approximately 650 HLA-typed donors. Of the 300 to 500 genotyped donors, roughly 80% were placed in the genetic ancestry cluster associated with self-reported Caucasian donors. The study aimed to test whether cataloging public T cell receptors could reveal signatures of past pathogen exposure. The study used immunosequencing to profile the T cell repertoires of approximately 650 subjects and linked those repertoires to cytomegalovirus serostatus. Along with the approximately 620-subject first cohort, a separate validation cohort of 120 different subjects was used. To predict cytomegalovirus infection status, the study combined high-throughput TCR immunosequencing, statistical association of individual TCRs with disease status, and machine learning. To study patterns of TCR occurrence, a later analysis re-analyzed previously published TCR beta repertoires from under 750 donors and added high-resolution HLA genotyping. Rather than using new phenotypic data, the later analysis identified candidate immune exposures from TCR beta sequences and from how often those sequences occurred across donors. An earlier analysis of 500 to 650 of the donors applied high-throughput TCR beta sequencing to assess whether each TCR beta V gene segment acted as functional or pseudogenic. Donor age, sex, ethnicity and CMV serostatus were compiled alongside the repertoire data. In a later genetic analysis, genome-wide SNP genotypes for about three fifths of the roughly 670 donors were used, and that subset was treated as a discovery cohort. All discovery cohort repertoires had been generated on a single sequencing platform. Both class I and class II loci were covered by HLA typing, at four-digit resolution. Typing coverage differed by locus: A, B, C, DRB1 and DQB1 were typed in roughly 620-630 donors, DQA1 in approximately 520, DPA1 in 600 to 610, and DPB1 in approximately 450. Five DR-DQ haplotypes were treated as single units for association and clustering because of strong linkage in the cohort. Among 350 to 400 genotyped donors of the cohort, an average of 235,054 unique TCR beta nucleotide sequences were sequenced per donor, around 20% of them non-productive.

Libraries were prepared through the immunoSEQ multiplex PCR assay. For the multiplex PCR, a mixture combining 60 forward primers for TCR Vbeta segments and 13 reverse primers for TCR Jbeta segments was used. A multiplex PCR assay on genomic DNA amplified the CDR3 region of rearranged TCR beta genes. The amplified TCR beta libraries were sequenced on the Illumina HiSeq System as 87-base-pair reads. From the authors' description of their analysis: Across the 700 or so repertoires, a later analysis counted roughly 84 million unique TCR beta chains, about 10 million of which were shared by at least two donors. To remove PCR and sequencing errors, raw reads were error-corrected and collapsed into unique sequences using a nearest-neighbor algorithm that merged closely related sequences. V, D and J gene segments were assigned by aligning CDR3 sequences to IMGT reference sequences. For a sequence to be retained, a match of at least six nucleotides to both a V gene segment and a J gene segment was required. Rearrangements were classified as productive when the CDR3 lacked stop codons and remained in frame with V and J, and all other rearrangements were classified as non-productive. Following IMGT convention, CDR3 was defined as the stretch from the second conserved V-encoded cysteine to the conserved J-encoded phenylalanine. The earlier analysis of about 530 of the donors excluded any sequence lacking an unambiguous match to a single V gene segment. In an earlier analysis of several hundred of the donors, a V segment was called functional when productive rearrangements were above 56.7%, and segregating when the standard deviation between donors exceeded 5%. A statistical classification framework was developed to diagnose cytomegalovirus status using the catalog of TCR beta chain sequences. In a later analysis, TCR nucleotide sequences were compared against IMGT/GENE-DB human TR gene sequences so that V and J genes could be assigned. In a later analysis, CDR3 sequences and most-parsimonious VDJ recombination scenarios were assigned using the TCRdist pipeline. In a later analysis, each TCR beta chain was defined by its CDR3 amino acid sequence together with its V-gene family, and reads lacking a unique V-gene family were excluded. A later analysis removed nearly 600 highly shared, low-generation-probability nucleotide sequences to deal with suspected cross-contamination and a sequencing artifact. In a later analysis, a clonal expansion index was calculated for each public chain from normalized within-repertoire ranks of inferred template counts. A later analysis computed generation probabilities with a VDJ recombination model fitted to out-of-frame rearrangements, and checked the results against IGoR. In a later analysis, hypergeometric tests were used to score TCR-TCR, TCR-HLA and TCR-CMV co-occurrence, with a repertoire-size bias correction applied to TCR pairs. A later analysis estimated false discovery rates by permuting HLA or CMV assignments 20 times. In a later analysis, co-occurring TCRs were grouped with DBSCAN, and TCRdist sequence similarity was added when clustering was performed within HLA-allele-positive subsets. Repertoires with fewer than 30,000 or more than 120,000 public chains were left out of co-occurrence clustering, as were roughly five repertoires with anomalous nucleotide sharing. This is the immuneACCESS table as TCRdb keeps it, with only in-frame sequences that have V and J called. A part of the clones is gone; compared with another copy, unresolved V genes explain less than half, and the rest is unexplained. V and J calls and clone size are copied from that table; D and trimming were computed from the DNA. The sample's clone listing holds over 70,000 clones. The ten most abundant clones make up 5% of the sample.

Points the paper makes about the study in general: For the cohort, immune exposure information was limited to CMV serostatus. In a later analysis, TCR association rates were found to vary across HLA loci, with the most associated TCRs seen for DRB1 alleles and the fewest for HLA-C alleles. Broadly in line with IMGT annotations, most TCR beta V segments showed up in productive rearrangements about 87% or about 30% of the time in an earlier analysis of about 500 of the donors. The classifier was reported to diagnose cytomegalovirus status with high specificity and sensitivity in both the original cohort and the validation cohort. An association between a missense DCLRE1C variant and V-gene and J-gene trimming of TCR beta chains was found in a later genetic analysis and replicated in an independent cohort. It was suggested by the authors that the approach could potentially be generalized to other disease states and immunological phenotypes. Linkage disequilibrium might explain the correlated functional status among segregating V segments, but an unknown experimental factor could not be excluded. A further reported finding was that TCR beta sequences accurately predicted the HLA-A and HLA-B alleles for most subjects in the first cohort. Several of the top co-occurrence clusters appeared to be linked to parvovirus B19, influenza, CMV and Epstein-Barr virus, according to a later analysis. The cohort was sequenced for TCR beta chains only, and without alpha or paired-chain data the features that could be detected were limited. HLA typing was unavailable for some donors at each locus, so association tests used only the typed subset. A group of highly shared sequence variants was considered likely to be a technical artifact of the sequencing pipeline. According to a later analysis, most CMV-associated TCR beta chains appeared to be HLA-restricted, and the HLA associations seemed to be driven largely by CMV exposure. The study gave a list of more than 150 TCR beta chains associated with cytomegalovirus. Because the 87-base-pair reads could not distinguish some IMGT-functional V segments, including TRBV6-2 and TRBV6-3, those segments were excluded. At a false discovery rate of 0.05, a later analysis linked 16,951 TCR beta sequences to specific HLA alleles. When HLA alleles, especially DR and DQ, strongly co-occurred, TCR associations were difficult to assign to individual alleles. Presence/absence analyses assumed roughly uniform sequencing depth across donors, an assumption that may not hold. In a later genetic analysis, fewer N-insertions in productive TCRs were reported among donors in an Asian-associated ancestry cluster than the roughly 700-donor mean. Most TCR sequences were observed very rarely across donors, whereas some public TCRs were present in many individuals. Three of the identified cytomegalovirus-associated TCR beta chains were confirmed in vitro to be specific for cytomegalovirus antigens. Because counts were too low, some 16 rarely observed V segments, including chromosome 9 orphons, were excluded from the earlier analysis of under 650 of the donors. Compared with equally common non-associated chains, HLA-associated TCR beta chains in a later analysis were more clonally expanded and had lower generation probabilities.

Comments on this clone: Its target antigen remains unknown.

The cohort was made up of 666 healthy bone marrow donors. All cohort members were sampled while nominally healthy, although unrecorded immune exposures were likely present. The donor was CMV seropositive and belonged to the group of around 300 seropositive cohort members. A peripheral blood sample was provided by each donor, and peripheral blood mononuclear cells were used for TCR beta sequencing. The Qiagen DNeasy Blood Extraction Kit was used to extract genomic DNA from the blood cell samples. Its CDR3 holds 16 amino acids, cysteine through phenylalanine. Of all the DNA, just the CDR3 is kept, 48 bases in frame from base 1. CDR1 and CDR2 were assigned from the germline V gene as MGHRA and YSYEKL. V is pared back by 1 base and J by 2 bases, with 12 bases lying between the germline termini.

Source material: PBMCs. This TCR was recovered from a woman aged 40 to 55 in good health and CMV-seropositive. The V and J genes are TRBV4-1 and TRBJ1-5; the D gene is unclear. The CDR3 region has the sequence CASSQAGSVGNQPQHF. The DNA is TGCGCCAGCAGCCAAGCAGGTTCTGTAGGCAATCAGCCCCAGCATTTT.